The rows below give T cell receptor beta chains drawn from one sample of a study of shared clonotypes between healthy human individuals. Sequencing used immunoSEQ multiplex PCR; TCRdb keeps in-frame clones, though not all of them. The sample lists roughly 1,500,000 clones; 95% to 99% were seen once. The sequencing input was naive CD4+ T cells sorted from blood. The receptors come from a man aged 30-40 years in good health. CDR3s include the opening cysteine and the closing phenylalanine or tryptophan. The order of the fields is J gene, V gene, CDR3 protein.

TRBJ2-2,TRBV4-2,CASSPTSGRNTGELFF
TRBJ2-3,TRBV5-1,CASRDRGSTDTQYF
TRBJ2-7,TRBV15,CATSKELAGTYEQYF
TRBJ1-4,TRBV9,CASSVAGNGGEKLFF
TRBJ1-3,TRBV4-1,CASSQVGTHSGNTIYF
TRBJ1-4,TRBV5-1,CASSLMDSRANEKLFF
TRBJ2-2,TRBV4-1,CATRDRQTGELFF
TRBJ2-1,TRBV4-3,CASSQLAGGYNEQFF
TRBJ1-1,TRBV7-9,CASRPRSTSYTEAFF
TRBJ1-2,TRBV9,CASSVALEGRGGLAF
TRBJ2-7,TRBV28,CASTLTGASYEQYF
TRBJ2-7,TRBV4-3,CASSQETSETYEQYF
TRBJ2-7,TRBV27,CASSLSGFGYEQYF
TRBJ1-1,TRBV27,CASQLQVSGTEAFF
TRBJ1-1,TRBV5-1,CASSLEPNTEAFF
TRBJ2-3,TRBV20-1,CSEESTDTQYF
TRBJ1-1,TRBV19,CASRPGHPNTEAFF
TRBJ1-4,TRBV7-9,CASSPRTGTNEKLFF
TRBJ1-2,TRBV25-1,CASSESGREYGYTF
TRBJ2-5,TRBV11-2,CASSLDRETQYF
TRBJ2-3,TRBV6-1,CASSDVGLTTDTQYF
TRBJ2-2,TRBV10-1,CASSAGSANTGELFF
TRBJ2-2,TRBV5-6,CASSLRDIIGELFF
TRBJ2-1,TRBV7-9,CASSLYFGTYNEQFF
TRBJ2-7,TRBV9,CASSLSVSAPYEQYF
TRBJ1-2,TRBV18,CASSPRHREGYTF
TRBJ2-1,TRBV7-3,CASSLSGSSYNEQFF
TRBJ1-2,TRBV28,CASSLTRQTTNYGYTF
TRBJ1-4,TRBV7-2,CASKVTAANEKLFF
TRBJ2-2,TRBV4-1,CASSHRAGSGELFF
TRBJ2-5,TRBV11-2,CASSFRGWAETQYF
TRBJ1-2,TRBV5-4,CASSSQDRAYGYTF
TRBJ2-7,TRBV4-3,CASSQRFGQGANEQYF
TRBJ2-7,TRBV28,CASSLGQSYEQYF
TRBJ2-2,TRBV19,CASSIGRHTGELFF
TRBJ1-1,TRBV6-5,CASSYRGDISEAFF
TRBJ2-2,TRBV5-1,CASRLALIGPGELFF
TRBJ2-3,TRBV28,CASKPGVGDTQYF
TRBJ1-2,TRBV28,CASRTGVYGYTF
TRBJ2-5,TRBV10-2,CASGGTGQEGQYF
TRBJ2-7,TRBV7-2,CASSLGVSLYEQYF
TRBJ1-2,TRBV5-6,CASSLFQVIYGYTF
TRBJ2-3,TRBV7-6,CASSLPLGSGSLYTDTQYF
TRBJ2-1,TRBV10-3,CATGGGLAGANEQFF
TRBJ1-1,TRBV30,CAWSTPPDSEAFF
TRBJ2-5,TRBV5-1,CASSLEYWETQYF
TRBJ1-1,TRBV5-1,CASSLGGGGTEAFF
TRBJ2-7,TRBV2,CASRDRYEQYF
TRBJ2-5,TRBV5-1,CASSFGSRAGNFQETQYF
TRBJ2-3,TRBV18,CASSPFSGAVPISTDTQYF
TRBJ2-7,TRBV18,CASSPRVGSHEQYF
TRBJ1-2,TRBV28,CASSRPVPGYGYTF
TRBJ1-5,TRBV28,CASSPLTGLGQPQHF
TRBJ2-7,TRBV7-9,CASSRSGSYEQYF